This T cell receptor beta chain was profiled in a study of shared clonotypes between healthy human individuals (TCRdb year 2020). Regarding the research as a whole: Three men and a couple of women, aged 18 to 49 years, made up the cohort. Per donor, three plates each were used for CD4 naive and CD4 memory, two for CD8 naive, and one for CD8 memory. Between about 0.9 and 8.9 billion PBMCs per donor were obtained by leukapheresis. Libraries were prepared and TCR repertoires were sequenced by different laboratories using diverse techniques, in order to increase sequencing depth and limit assay-specific biases. The study deeply sequenced blood TCR repertoires of about 5 healthy adults to estimate repertoire size and the extent of clonotype sharing between individuals.

The CDR3 measures 13 amino acids from cysteine to phenylalanine. Here the CDR3 DNA is all that survives: 39 bases in frame from base 1. CDR1 and CDR2 are read off the germline V gene as MGHRA and YSYEKL. Deletion took 6 bases off V and 4 bases off J, with a span of 10 bases between the germline ends. CD8 naive samples consisted of CD45RO-negative cells that were positively selected for CCR7, yielding a CD45RA+CCR7+ population without TemRA cells. The donors were healthy, HIV-negative adults who had no recently reported acute infections or vaccinations. Every donor was a Caucasian adult residing in Nashville, Tennessee, USA. Blood was obtained by leukapheresis, after which PBMCs were separated by Ficoll-Histopaque density gradient centrifugation and cryopreserved in liquid nitrogen vapor phase. Analytical flow cytometry was used to check the purity and quantity of every magnetically sorted T cell population. Each sorted fraction had its genomic DNA isolated and then quantified by UV absorbance on a Nanodrop 2000c.

As regards this clone: It has no known antigen specificity. The input lacks base qualities; no much larger clone sits a single base away.

The paper's findings and limits, for the study overall: Across four donors, around 5% of naive CD4, 3% to 3.5% of naive CD8, roughly 2.3% of memory CD4, and 0.4% to 0.45% of memory CD8 clonotypes were shared. Naive subsets generally had larger estimated clonotype richness than memory subsets did. Sampling was restricted to blood, and TCR repertoires in tissue are likely to differ from TCR repertoires in blood. Because the study included only a small number of donors, the genetic and exposure-history diversity represented was limited. Compared with non-shared clonotypes, clonotypes shared by all four sorted-subset donors had higher generation probabilities. Incomplete sequencing was indicated by rarefaction of sorted-subset datasets, despite the large sequencing depth. Pairwise subsampling indicated that sequencing depth was expected to affect the degree of clonotype sharing among donors.

TCR CDR3 regions were amplified from genomic DNA by multiplex PCR using the deep immunoSEQ assay. For each cell subset, the extracted genomic DNA was distributed evenly across all wells of several immunoSEQ 96-well plates, and each plate served as one replicate. For sorted subsets, approximately 200 ng of genomic DNA, equivalent to some 30,000 T cell genomes, went into each replicate PCR. Purified libraries were quantified with a Qubit 3.0 fluorometer, sized on a Bioanalyzer 2100, and re-quantified with the KAPA Library Quantification kit. Every immunoSEQ 96-well plate was sequenced on a dedicated single-read 150-cycle Illumina NextSeq 550 flow cell. The study's own analysis went as follows. The immunoSEQ output contained only junctional sequences without quality scores, so filtering could not match that applied to full-length reads. To assign V/J genes and CDR3, sequences were annotated against IMGT germline references using PyIR, a Python wrapper for IgBLAST v1.9. Any read was removed if the V/J assignment was weak (E-value above 1e-6), the CDR3 was missing, or the read contained stop codons, out-of-frame junctions, or ambiguous translated residues. V3J clonotypes were defined by identical inferred V gene, J gene, and CDR3 amino acid sequence. Percentage overlap between repertoires was calculated by dividing the number of shared unique clonotypes by the size of the smaller repertoire. RTK rarefaction, the Chao1 estimator, and Recon v2.1 estimates of unobserved clonotypes were used to assess repertoire richness. Generation probabilities for all TCRbeta clonotypes obtained by the gDNA method from a few donors were computed using OLGA. Here the immuneACCESS table is served through TCRdb, limited to in-frame sequences with V and J called. Missing clones are a known gap in these copies; in checked studies unresolved V genes cover under half, and the rest lacks a known reason. V and J calls and clone size are as listed in that table; D and trimming were resolved from the DNA. The sample data list around 2,000,000 clones, and 85% to 95% of these were observed just once. Roughly 1.2% of the sample lies in the top ten.

The sample consisted of naive CD8+ T cells sorted from blood. The sample's cell subset or site label, decoded: CD45RA+CCR7+. The clonotype originates from a man younger than 35 in good health. The chain uses TRBV4-1 and TRBJ2-1; 6 matching bases give a weak D call of TRBD2. The CDR3 sequence is CASRLDYYNEQFF. The DNA reads TGCGCCAGCAGACTGGACTATTACAATGAGCAGTTCTTC.